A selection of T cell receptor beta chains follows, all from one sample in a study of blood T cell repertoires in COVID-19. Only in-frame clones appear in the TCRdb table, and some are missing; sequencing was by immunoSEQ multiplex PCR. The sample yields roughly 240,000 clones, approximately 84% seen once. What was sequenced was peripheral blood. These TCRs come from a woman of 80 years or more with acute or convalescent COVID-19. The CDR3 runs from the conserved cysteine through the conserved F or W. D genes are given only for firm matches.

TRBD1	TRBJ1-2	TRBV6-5	CASSPGQYGYTF	TGTGCCAGCAGTCCGGGACAGTATGGCTACACCTTC
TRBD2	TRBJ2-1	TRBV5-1	CASDSGGSYNEQFF	TGCGCCAGCGACAGCGGGGGGTCCTACAATGAGCAGTTCTTC
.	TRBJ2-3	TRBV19	CASRSRGGTDTQYF	TGTGCCAGCCGATCCAGGGGGGGCACAGATACGCAGTATTTT
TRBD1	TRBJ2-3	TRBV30	CAYRGDRGYDTQYF	TGTGCATATAGAGGAGACAGGGGGTATGATACGCAGTATTTT
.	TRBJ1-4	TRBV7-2	CASSLAAGLTNEKLFF	TGTGCCAGCAGCTTAGCAGCAGGGCTCACTAATGAAAAACTGTTTTTT
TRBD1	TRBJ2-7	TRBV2	CASMGTGTYEQYF	TGTGCCAGCATGGGGACAGGGACCTACGAGCAGTACTTC
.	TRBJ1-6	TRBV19	CAASDGAGNSPLHF	TGTGCCGCCTCAGACGGGGCGGGGAATTCACCCCTCCACTTT
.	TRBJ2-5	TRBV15	CATSRDRGQETQYF	TGTGCCACCAGCAGAGACAGAGGGCAAGAGACCCAGTACTTC
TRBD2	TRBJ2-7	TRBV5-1	CASSPASGSQGYEQYF	TGCGCCAGCAGCCCGGCCAGCGGGAGCCAGGGCTACGAGCAGTACTTC
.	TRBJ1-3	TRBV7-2	CASSLASTPPGNTIYF	TGTGCCAGCAGCTTAGCGTCCACACCCCCTGGAAACACCATATATTTT
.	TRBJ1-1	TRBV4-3	CASSQDWQGNAEAFF	TGCGCCAGCAGCCAAGATTGGCAGGGGAACGCTGAAGCTTTCTTT